This T cell receptor (beta chain) was found in a study of CD8 T cells in ankylosing spondylitis. Findings and caveats of the study: In peripheral blood, disease-linked CD8+ clones occurred at relatively low frequencies. There was a TCR beta motif, made of several highly homologous variants, that appeared characteristic of ankylosing spondylitis blood. Reactive arthritis synovial fluid and blood were previously reported to contain some motif variants.

The CDR3 covers 14 residues. Germline V lookup: CDR1 ENHRY, CDR2 SYGVKD. Trimming removed 10 bases from V and 0 bases from J; junction bases left unmatched: 9. Comments on this clonotype: The antigen is unknown.

Quantitative barcoded 5'-RACE was used to prepare TCR beta libraries. TCRdb ran MiXCR on the 5' RACE reads and lists one entry per CDR3 protein. Of 450,000 or so distinct CDR3 sequences in the sample, around 26% were seen once. Source material: blood, either unsorted or a sorted T cell fraction (not recorded which). The receptor comes from a male donor with ankylosing spondylitis. V gene TRBV10-3 combines with J gene TRBJ2-7, with 7 bases lining up with TRBD1. In DNA form, the CDR3 reads TGTGCCACAAAACCCCGGGACAGCTCCTACGAGCAGTACTTC. Its translation is CATKPRDSSYEQYF.